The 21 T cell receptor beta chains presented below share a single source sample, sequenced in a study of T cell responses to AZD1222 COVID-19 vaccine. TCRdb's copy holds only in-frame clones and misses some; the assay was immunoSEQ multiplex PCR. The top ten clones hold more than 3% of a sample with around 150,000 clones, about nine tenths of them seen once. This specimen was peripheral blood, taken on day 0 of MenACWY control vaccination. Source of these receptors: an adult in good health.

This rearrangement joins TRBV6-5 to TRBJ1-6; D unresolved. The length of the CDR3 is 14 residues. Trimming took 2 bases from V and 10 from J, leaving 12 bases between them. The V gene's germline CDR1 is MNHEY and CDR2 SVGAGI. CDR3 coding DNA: TGTGCCAGCAGTTACAGGTTTTCAAGATCACCCCTCCACTTT. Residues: CASSYRFSRSPLHF.

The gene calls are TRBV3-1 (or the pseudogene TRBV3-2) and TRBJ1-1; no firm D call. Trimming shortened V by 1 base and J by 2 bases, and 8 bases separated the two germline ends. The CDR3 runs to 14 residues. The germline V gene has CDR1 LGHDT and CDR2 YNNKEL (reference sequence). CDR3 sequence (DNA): TGTGCCAGCAGCCAAGTTGGGCTAAACACTGAAGCTTTCTTT. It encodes CASSQVGLNTEAFF.

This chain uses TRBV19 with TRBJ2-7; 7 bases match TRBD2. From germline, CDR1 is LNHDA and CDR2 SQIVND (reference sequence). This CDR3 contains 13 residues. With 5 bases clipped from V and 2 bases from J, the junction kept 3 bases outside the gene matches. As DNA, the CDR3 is TGTGCCAGTAGTTCTAGCGGTACCTACGAGCAGTACTTC. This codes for CASSSSGTYEQYF.

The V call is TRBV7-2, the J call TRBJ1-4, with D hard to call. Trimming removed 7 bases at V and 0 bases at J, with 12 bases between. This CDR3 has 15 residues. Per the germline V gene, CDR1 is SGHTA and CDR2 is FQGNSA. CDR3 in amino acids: CASKTTGSTNEKLFF. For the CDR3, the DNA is TGTGCCAGCAAGACGACCGGGTCAACTAATGAAAAACTGTTTTTT.

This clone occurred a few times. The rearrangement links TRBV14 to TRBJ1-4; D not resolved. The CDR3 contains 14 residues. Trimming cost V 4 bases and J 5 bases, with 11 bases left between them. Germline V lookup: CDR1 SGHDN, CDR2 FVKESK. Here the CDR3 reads CASSPGIRNEKLFF. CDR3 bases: TGTGCCAGCAGCCCCGGGATACGAAATGAAAAACTGTTTTTT.

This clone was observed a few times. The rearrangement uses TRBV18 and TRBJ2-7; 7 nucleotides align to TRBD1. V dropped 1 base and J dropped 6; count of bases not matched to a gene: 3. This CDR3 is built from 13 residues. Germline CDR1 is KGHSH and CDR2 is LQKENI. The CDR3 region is CASSPQGTAEQYF. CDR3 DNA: TGTGCCAGCTCACCACAAGGGACAGCCGAGCAGTACTTC.

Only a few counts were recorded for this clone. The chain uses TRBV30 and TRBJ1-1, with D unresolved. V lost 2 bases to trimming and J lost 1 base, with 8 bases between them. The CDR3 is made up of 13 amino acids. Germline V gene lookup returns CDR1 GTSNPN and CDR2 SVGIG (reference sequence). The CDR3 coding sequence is TGTGCCTGGAGTTCAACCAAGAACACTGAAGCTTTCTTT. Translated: CAWSSTKNTEAFF.

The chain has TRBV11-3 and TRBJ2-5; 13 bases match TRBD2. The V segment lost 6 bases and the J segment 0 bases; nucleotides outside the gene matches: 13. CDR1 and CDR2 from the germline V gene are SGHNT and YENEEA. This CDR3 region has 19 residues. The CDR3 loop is CASRRTTGLAGYNQETQYF. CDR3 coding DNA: TGTGCCAGCAGACGAACGACGGGACTAGCGGGATATAACCAAGAGACCCAGTACTTC.

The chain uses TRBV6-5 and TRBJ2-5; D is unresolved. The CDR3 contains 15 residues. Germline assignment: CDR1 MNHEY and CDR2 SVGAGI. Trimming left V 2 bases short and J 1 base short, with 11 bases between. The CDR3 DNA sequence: TGTGCCAGCAGTTACGGTGGCAGAGCCCAAGAGACCCAGTACTTC. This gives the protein CASSYGGRAQETQYF.

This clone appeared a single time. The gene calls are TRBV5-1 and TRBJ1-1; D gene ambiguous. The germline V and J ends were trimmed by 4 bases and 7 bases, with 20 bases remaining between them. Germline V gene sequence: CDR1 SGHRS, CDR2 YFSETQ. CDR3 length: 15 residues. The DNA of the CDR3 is TGCGCCAGCAGCGGAACGGGCCCGAAGGTGAATGAAGCTTTCTTT. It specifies CASSGTGPKVNEAFF.

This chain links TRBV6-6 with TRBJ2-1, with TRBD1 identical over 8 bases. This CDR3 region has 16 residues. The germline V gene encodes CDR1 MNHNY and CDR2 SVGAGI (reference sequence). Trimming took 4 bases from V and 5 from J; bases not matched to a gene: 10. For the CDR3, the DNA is TGTGCCAGCAGTTCTTACGTGGGACAGGAACACAATGAGCAGTTCTTC. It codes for CASSSYVGQEHNEQFF.

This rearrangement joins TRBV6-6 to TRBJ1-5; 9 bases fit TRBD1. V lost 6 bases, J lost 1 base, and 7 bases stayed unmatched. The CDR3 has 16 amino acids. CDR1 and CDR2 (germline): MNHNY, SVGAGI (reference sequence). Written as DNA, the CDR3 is TGTGCCAGCAGCACTCTCGACAGGGGGAGCAATCAGCCCCAGCATTTT. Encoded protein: CASSTLDRGSNQPQHF.

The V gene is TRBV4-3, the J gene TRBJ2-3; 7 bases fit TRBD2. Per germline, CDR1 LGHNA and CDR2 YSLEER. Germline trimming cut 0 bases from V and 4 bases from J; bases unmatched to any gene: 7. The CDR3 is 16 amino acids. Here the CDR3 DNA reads TGCGCCAGCAGCCAAGACATGGCGGCGGGGGCAGATACGCAGTATTTT. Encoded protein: CASSQDMAAGADTQYF.

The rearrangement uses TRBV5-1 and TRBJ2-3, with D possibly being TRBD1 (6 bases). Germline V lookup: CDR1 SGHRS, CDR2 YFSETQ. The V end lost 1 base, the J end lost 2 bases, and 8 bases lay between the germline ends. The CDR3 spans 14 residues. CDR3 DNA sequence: TGCGCCAGCAGCTTGACAGGGTCCACAGATACGCAGTATTTT. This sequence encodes CASSLTGSTDTQYF.

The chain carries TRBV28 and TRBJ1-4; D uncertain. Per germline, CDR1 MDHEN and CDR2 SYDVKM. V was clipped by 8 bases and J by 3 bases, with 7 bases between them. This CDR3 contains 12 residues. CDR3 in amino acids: CASLRANEKLFF. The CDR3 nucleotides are TGTGCCAGCCTTAGGGCTAATGAAAAACTGTTTTTT.

CDR3 bases: TGTGCCAGCAGCCCCTCCCGGGTTTACCCGACCCAGTACTTC. Translated: CASSPSRVYPTQYF. The chain has TRBV7-2 and TRBJ2-5; no clear D. CDR3 length: 14 amino acids. Trimming took 5 bases from V and 7 from J, leaving 17 bases between them. CDR1 is SGHTA, CDR2 FQGNSA, per germline.

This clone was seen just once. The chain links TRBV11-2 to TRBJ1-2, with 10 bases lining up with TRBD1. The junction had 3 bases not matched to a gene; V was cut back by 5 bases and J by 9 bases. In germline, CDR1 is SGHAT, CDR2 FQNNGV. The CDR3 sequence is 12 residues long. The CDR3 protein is CASSPGQGSYTF. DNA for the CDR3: TGTGCCAGCAGCCCGGGACAGGGGAGCTACACCTTC.

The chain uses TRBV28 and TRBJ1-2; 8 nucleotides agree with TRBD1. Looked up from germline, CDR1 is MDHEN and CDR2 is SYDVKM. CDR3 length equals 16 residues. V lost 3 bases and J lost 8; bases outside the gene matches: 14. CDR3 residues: CASSFGLGRGHRGYTF. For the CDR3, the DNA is TGTGCCAGCAGTTTCGGTTTAGGCAGGGGGCATCGAGGCTACACCTTC.

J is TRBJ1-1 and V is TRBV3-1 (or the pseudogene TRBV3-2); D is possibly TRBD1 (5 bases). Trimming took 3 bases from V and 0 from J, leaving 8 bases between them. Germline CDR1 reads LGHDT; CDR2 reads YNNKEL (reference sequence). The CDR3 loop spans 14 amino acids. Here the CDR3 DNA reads TGTGCCAGCAGCCAGGGGGATATGAACACTGAAGCTTTCTTT. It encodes CASSQGDMNTEAFF.

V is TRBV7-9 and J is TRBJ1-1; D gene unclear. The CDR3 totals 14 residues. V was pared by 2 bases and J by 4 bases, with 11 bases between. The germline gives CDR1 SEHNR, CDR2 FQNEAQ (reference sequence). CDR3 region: CASSLRYVGTEAFF. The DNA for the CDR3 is TGTGCCAGCAGCTTACGTTATGTCGGCACTGAAGCTTTCTTT.

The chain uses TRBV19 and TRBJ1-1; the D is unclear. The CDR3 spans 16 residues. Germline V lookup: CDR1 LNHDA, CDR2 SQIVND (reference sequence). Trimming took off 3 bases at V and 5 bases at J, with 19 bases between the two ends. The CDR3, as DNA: TGTGCCAGTAGTATTCAGAGACGGGCATTGGCTACTGAAGCTTTCTTT. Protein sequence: CASSIQRRALATEAFF. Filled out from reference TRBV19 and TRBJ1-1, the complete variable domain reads DGGITQSPKYLFRKEGQNVTLSCEQNLNHDAMYWYRQDPGQGLRLIYYSQIVNDFQKGDIAEGYSVSREKKESFPLTVTSAQKNPTAFYLCASSIQRRALATEAFFGQGTRLTVV.